A selection of T cell receptor beta chains follows, all from one sample in a study of T cell responses to AZD1222 COVID-19 vaccine. Assay used: immunoSEQ multiplex PCR; TCRdb lists only in-frame clones, some missing. Of 150,000 or so clones in the sample, approximately 90% were seen once. The starting material was peripheral blood, obtained on day 0 of AZD1222 vaccination. The receptors come from an adult in good health. Each CDR3 is given with its conserved first and last residue. The D gene is left open where the match is weak. Size is stated for part of the rows, as once, few or many counts, or as a class when the clone is expanded.

J gene: TRBJ1-2
V gene: TRBV19
clone size: .
D gene: .
CDR3 protein: CASSLQGEGSYGYTF
CDR3 DNA: TGTGCCAGTAGTTTGCAGGGTGAGGGGAGCTATGGCTACACCTTC

J gene: TRBJ1-5
V gene: TRBV6-5
clone size: few
D gene: .
CDR3 protein: CASSWGRGNQPQHF
CDR3 DNA: TGTGCCAGCAGTTGGGGGCGAGGCAATCAGCCCCAGCATTTT

J gene: TRBJ2-7
V gene: TRBV11-3
clone size: .
D gene: .
CDR3 protein: CASSLGPGASHEQYF
CDR3 DNA: TGTGCCAGCAGCTTAGGGCCAGGGGCTAGCCACGAGCAGTACTTC

J gene: TRBJ2-5
V gene: TRBV18
clone size: .
D gene: TRBD2
CDR3 protein: CASSRASGRGETQYF
CDR3 DNA: TGTGCCAGCTCACGTGCTAGCGGGAGAGGAGAGACCCAGTACTTC

J gene: TRBJ1-2
V gene: TRBV10-3
clone size: once
D gene: .
CDR3 protein: CAIRKTAPVRGYTF
CDR3 DNA: TGTGCCATCAGGAAGACGGCCCCGGTTAGAGGCTACACCTTC

J gene: TRBJ2-6
V gene: TRBV5-1
clone size: .
D gene: TRBD2
CDR3 protein: CASTPTSGSSGANVLTF
CDR3 DNA: TGCGCCAGCACCCCTACTAGCGGGAGCTCTGGGGCCAACGTCCTGACTTTC

J gene: TRBJ2-2
V gene: TRBV7-8
clone size: .
D gene: .
CDR3 protein: CASSLVLWTGELFF
CDR3 DNA: TGTGCCAGCAGCTTAGTCTTGTGGACCGGGGAGCTGTTTTTT

J gene: TRBJ1-2
V gene: TRBV28
clone size: .
D gene: .
CDR3 protein: CASGAVIYGYTF
CDR3 DNA: TGTGCCAGCGGGGCAGTAATCTATGGCTACACCTTC

J gene: TRBJ1-2
V gene: TRBV5-4
clone size: .
D gene: .
CDR3 protein: CASSLSDIPGYTF
CDR3 DNA: TGTGCCAGCAGCTTGTCGGACATCCCTGGCTACACCTTC

J gene: TRBJ2-7
V gene: TRBV29-1
clone size: .
D gene: .
CDR3 protein: CSARGSTYEQYF
CDR3 DNA: TGCAGCGCCCGTGGGAGCACCTACGAGCAGTACTTC

J gene: TRBJ2-7
V gene: TRBV6-5
clone size: .
D gene: .
CDR3 protein: CASSYRGGRSSYEQYF
CDR3 DNA: TGTGCCAGCAGTTACCGCGGCGGGCGGAGCTCCTACGAGCAGTACTTC

J gene: TRBJ1-5
V gene: TRBV20-1
clone size: .
D gene: .
CDR3 protein: CSAVENRAQHF
CDR3 DNA: TGCAGTGCAGTAGAGAATAGGGCCCAGCATTTT

J gene: TRBJ1-6
V gene: TRBV5-1
clone size: .
D gene: .
CDR3 protein: CASSLTGYQNSPLHF
CDR3 DNA: TGCGCCAGCAGCTTAACAGGGTACCAAAATTCACCCCTCCACTTT

J gene: TRBJ2-1
V gene: TRBV7-6
clone size: .
D gene: TRBD1
CDR3 protein: CASSLKLRATGDNEQFF
CDR3 DNA: TGTGCCAGCAGCTTAAAGTTGAGGGCGACAGGGGACAATGAGCAGTTCTTC

J gene: TRBJ2-5
V gene: TRBV12-5
clone size: .
D gene: .
CDR3 protein: CASGLGILETQYF
CDR3 DNA: TGTGCTAGTGGGTTGGGGATACTAGAGACCCAGTACTTC

J gene: TRBJ2-6
V gene: TRBV9
clone size: .
D gene: TRBD1
CDR3 protein: CASRRTGLSGANVLTF
CDR3 DNA: TGTGCCAGCAGGAGGACAGGACTCTCTGGGGCCAACGTCCTGACTTTC

J gene: TRBJ1-6
V gene: TRBV7-9
clone size: few
D gene: .
CDR3 protein: CASSLEAANNSPLHF
CDR3 DNA: TGTGCCAGCAGCTTAGAAGCAGCCAATAATTCACCCCTCCACTTT

J gene: TRBJ1-2
V gene: TRBV29-1
clone size: .
D gene: .
CDR3 protein: CSVEKGTEFYTF
CDR3 DNA: TGCAGCGTTGAAAAAGGGACGGAATTCTACACCTTC

J gene: TRBJ2-5
V gene: TRBV7-8
clone size: .
D gene: .
CDR3 protein: CASSLQTRGETQYF
CDR3 DNA: TGTGCCAGCAGCCTACAGACACGGGGAGAGACCCAGTACTTC

J gene: TRBJ2-7
V gene: TRBV7-2
clone size: .
D gene: .
CDR3 protein: CASSLPLTYEQYF
CDR3 DNA: TGTGCCAGCAGCTTACCTTTAACCTACGAGCAGTACTTC

J gene: TRBJ1-2
V gene: TRBV5-8
clone size: .
D gene: TRBD1
CDR3 protein: CASSGPGTGVNGYTF
CDR3 DNA: TGTGCCAGCAGCGGGCCCGGGACAGGGGTAAATGGCTACACCTTC

J gene: TRBJ2-3
V gene: TRBV5-1
clone size: .
D gene: TRBD2
CDR3 protein: CASSSTGRTSGRDTQYF
CDR3 DNA: TGCGCCAGCAGCTCGACGGGGCGGACTAGCGGAAGGGATACGCAGTATTTT

J gene: TRBJ2-5
V gene: TRBV20-1
clone size: once
D gene: TRBD2
CDR3 protein: CSASSGLAYQETQYF
CDR3 DNA: TGCAGTGCTAGTTCGGGACTAGCGTACCAAGAGACCCAGTACTTC

J gene: TRBJ2-7
V gene: TRBV7-9
clone size: .
D gene: .
CDR3 protein: CASSFPGGPYEQYF
CDR3 DNA: TGTGCCAGCAGCTTCCCCGGGGGGCCCTACGAGCAGTACTTC

J gene: TRBJ2-3
V gene: TRBV4-1
clone size: .
D gene: .
CDR3 protein: CASSQVSIGKQYF
CDR3 DNA: TGCGCCAGCAGCCAGGTATCTATAGGAAAGCAGTATTTT

J gene: TRBJ1-1
V gene: TRBV3-1/TRBV3-2
clone size: .
D gene: .
CDR3 protein: CASSQANAGAAFF
CDR3 DNA: TGTGCCAGCAGCCAAGCGAATGCGGGTGCAGCTTTCTTT

J gene: TRBJ1-2
V gene: TRBV27
clone size: .
D gene: TRBD1
CDR3 protein: CASSFQGGDYGYTF
CDR3 DNA: TGTGCCAGCAGTTTCCAGGGGGGAGACTATGGCTACACCTTC

J gene: TRBJ1-1
V gene: TRBV5-1
clone size: .
D gene: .
CDR3 protein: CASSLVRGEAFF
CDR3 DNA: TGCGCCAGCAGCTTGGTTAGGGGAGAAGCTTTCTTT

J gene: TRBJ1-5
V gene: TRBV2
clone size: .
D gene: TRBD1
CDR3 protein: CASSRDRVVQPQHF
CDR3 DNA: TGTGCCAGCAGTCGGGACAGGGTAGTCCAGCCCCAGCATTTT

J gene: TRBJ1-5
V gene: TRBV7-2
clone size: .
D gene: .
CDR3 protein: CASSLETIKPQHF
CDR3 DNA: TGTGCCAGCAGCTTAGAAACCATAAAGCCCCAGCATTTT

J gene: TRBJ1-3
V gene: TRBV18
clone size: .
D gene: TRBD1
CDR3 protein: CASSPWTGSSGNTIYF
CDR3 DNA: TGTGCCAGCTCACCCTGGACAGGCTCCTCTGGAAACACCATATATTTT

J gene: TRBJ2-5
V gene: TRBV5-1
clone size: .
D gene: TRBD2
CDR3 protein: CASSLGGTSHRRTQYF
CDR3 DNA: TGCGCCAGCAGCTTGGGGGGGACTAGCCATCGGCGGACCCAGTACTTC

J gene: TRBJ1-1
V gene: TRBV4-1
clone size: .
D gene: .
CDR3 protein: CASSRRPLDTEAFF
CDR3 DNA: TGCGCCAGCAGCCGTAGGCCTCTAGACACTGAAGCTTTCTTT

J gene: TRBJ1-2
V gene: TRBV6-6
clone size: .
D gene: .
CDR3 protein: CASSTWGARGYTF
CDR3 DNA: TGTGCCAGCAGTACTTGGGGGGCAAGGGGCTACACCTTC

J gene: TRBJ1-1
V gene: TRBV23-1
clone size: .
D gene: TRBD1
CDR3 protein: CASNPPGQENTEAFF
CDR3 DNA: TGCGCCAGCAATCCACCGGGACAGGAGAACACTGAAGCTTTCTTT

J gene: TRBJ1-3
V gene: TRBV4-1
clone size: .
D gene: .
CDR3 protein: CASSQTRNTIYF
CDR3 DNA: TGCGCCAGCAGCCAGACAAGGAACACCATATATTTT

J gene: TRBJ2-6
V gene: TRBV7-3
clone size: once
D gene: TRBD1
CDR3 protein: CASSRDSAGANVLTF
CDR3 DNA: TGTGCCAGCAGCCGGGACAGTGCTGGGGCCAACGTCCTGACTTTC

J gene: TRBJ2-3
V gene: TRBV13
clone size: .
D gene: TRBD1
CDR3 protein: CASSKTGANTDTQYF
CDR3 DNA: TGTGCCAGCAGTAAGACAGGGGCCAACACAGATACGCAGTATTTT

J gene: TRBJ1-5
V gene: TRBV19
clone size: .
D gene: .
CDR3 protein: CASSIVRSNQPQHF
CDR3 DNA: TGTGCCAGTAGTATAGTACGAAGCAATCAGCCCCAGCATTTT

J gene: TRBJ1-1
V gene: TRBV2
clone size: .
D gene: .
CDR3 protein: CEPRQGSNTEAFF
CDR3 DNA: TGCGAGCCCCGCCAGGGGAGTAACACTGAAGCTTTCTTT

J gene: TRBJ1-6
V gene: TRBV11-2
clone size: .
D gene: TRBD1
CDR3 protein: CASSLDRGNSPLHF
CDR3 DNA: TGTGCCAGCAGCTTGGACAGGGGCAATTCACCCCTCCACTTT

J gene: TRBJ2-7
V gene: TRBV12-3/TRBV12-4
clone size: .
D gene: .
CDR3 protein: CASSFWSYEQYF
CDR3 DNA: TGTGCCAGCAGTTTTTGGAGTTACGAGCAGTACTTC

J gene: TRBJ2-5
V gene: TRBV28
clone size: .
D gene: .
CDR3 protein: CASSFWKASTETQYF
CDR3 DNA: TGTGCCAGCAGTTTCTGGAAAGCTAGTACGGAGACCCAGTACTTC

J gene: TRBJ1-1
V gene: TRBV18
clone size: .
D gene: .
CDR3 protein: CASSEGRSNTEAFF
CDR3 DNA: TGTGCCAGCTCGGAAGGGCGGTCGAACACTGAAGCTTTCTTT

J gene: TRBJ2-7
V gene: TRBV11-3
clone size: .
D gene: TRBD1
CDR3 protein: CASSLVAGGEYEQYF
CDR3 DNA: TGTGCCAGCAGCTTAGTCGCAGGGGGAGAGTACGAGCAGTACTTC

J gene: TRBJ2-2
V gene: TRBV5-6
clone size: .
D gene: TRBD2
CDR3 protein: CATARLAGGWTGELFF
CDR3 DNA: TGTGCCACTGCCCGACTAGCGGGAGGTTGGACCGGGGAGCTGTTTTTT

J gene: TRBJ1-2
V gene: TRBV21-1
clone size: .
D gene: .
CDR3 protein: CASSKVGARRNYGYTF
CDR3 DNA: TGTGCCAGCAGCAAAGTAGGTGCCAGACGCAACTATGGCTACACCTTC

J gene: TRBJ1-4
V gene: TRBV2
clone size: .
D gene: .
CDR3 protein: CASSDSVRATNEKLFF
CDR3 DNA: TGTGCCAGCAGTGATTCCGTACGTGCAACTAATGAAAAACTGTTTTTT

J gene: TRBJ2-7
V gene: TRBV23-1
clone size: .
D gene: TRBD2
CDR3 protein: CASTRLAGGPWDEQYF
CDR3 DNA: TGCGCCAGCACCAGACTAGCGGGAGGGCCTTGGGACGAGCAGTACTTC

J gene: TRBJ2-1
V gene: TRBV10-1
clone size: .
D gene: TRBD2
CDR3 protein: CASYGQREGNEQFF
CDR3 DNA: TGCGCCAGCTACGGTCAGCGGGAGGGGAATGAGCAGTTCTTC

J gene: TRBJ2-5
V gene: TRBV4-1
clone size: .
D gene: TRBD2
CDR3 protein: CASSQLAGGPETQYF
CDR3 DNA: TGCGCCAGCAGCCAGCTAGCGGGAGGGCCGGAGACCCAGTACTTC

J gene: TRBJ2-7
V gene: TRBV19
clone size: .
D gene: TRBD2
CDR3 protein: CASSIAAGGSVYEQYF
CDR3 DNA: TGTGCCAGTAGTATAGCCGCGGGAGGGTCGGTCTACGAGCAGTACTTC

J gene: TRBJ1-2
V gene: TRBV27
clone size: .
D gene: .
CDR3 protein: CASSLGGVGYTF
CDR3 DNA: TGTGCCAGCAGTTTAGGAGGGGTCGGCTACACCTTC

J gene: TRBJ2-2
V gene: TRBV27
clone size: many
D gene: .
CDR3 protein: CASSSLQGNTGELFF
CDR3 DNA: TGTGCCAGCAGTTCCTTACAGGGAAACACCGGGGAGCTGTTTTTT

J gene: TRBJ1-2
V gene: TRBV19
clone size: .
D gene: TRBD1
CDR3 protein: CASSNNRGNYGYTF
CDR3 DNA: TGTGCCAGTAGCAACAACAGGGGAAACTATGGCTACACCTTC

J gene: TRBJ2-1
V gene: TRBV7-3
clone size: .
D gene: .
CDR3 protein: CASSLAAGLSYNEQFF
CDR3 DNA: TGTGCCAGCAGCCTGGCAGCGGGTCTCTCCTACAATGAGCAGTTCTTC

J gene: TRBJ2-2
V gene: TRBV14
clone size: .
D gene: .
CDR3 protein: CASSKGPITGELFF
CDR3 DNA: TGTGCCAGCAGCAAAGGACCTATTACCGGGGAGCTGTTTTTT

J gene: TRBJ1-4
V gene: TRBV9
clone size: few
D gene: TRBD1
CDR3 protein: CASSVGEGAPTNEKLFF
CDR3 DNA: TGTGCCAGCAGCGTAGGCGAGGGGGCGCCGACTAATGAAAAACTGTTTTTT

J gene: TRBJ1-2
V gene: TRBV24-1
clone size: .
D gene: .
CDR3 protein: CATSAGNQGRGYTF
CDR3 DNA: TGTGCCACCAGTGCCGGGAATCAGGGACGGGGCTACACCTTC

J gene: TRBJ2-1
V gene: TRBV7-9
clone size: .
D gene: TRBD2
CDR3 protein: CASSPSGSGYNEQFF
CDR3 DNA: TGTGCCAGCAGTCCTAGCGGGAGCGGCTACAATGAGCAGTTCTTC